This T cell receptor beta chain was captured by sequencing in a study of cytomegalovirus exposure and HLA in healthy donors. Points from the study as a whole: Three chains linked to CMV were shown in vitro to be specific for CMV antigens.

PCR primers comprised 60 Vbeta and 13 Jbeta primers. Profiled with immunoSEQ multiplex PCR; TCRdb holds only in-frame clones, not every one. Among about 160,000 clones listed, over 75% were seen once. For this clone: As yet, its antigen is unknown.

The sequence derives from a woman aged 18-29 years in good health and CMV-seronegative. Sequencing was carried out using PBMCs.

CDR3 coding DNA: TGCGCCAGTCGGACAGGGGCGAACACCGGGGAGCTGTTTTTT. Translating it yields CASRTGANTGELFF. The chain links TRBV10-1 to TRBJ2-2, with 9 bases fitting TRBD1. There are 14 residues in the CDR3. V lost 9 bases and J lost 0; bases outside the gene matches: 2. Germline CDR1 is WNHNN and CDR2 is SYGVQD (reference sequence).